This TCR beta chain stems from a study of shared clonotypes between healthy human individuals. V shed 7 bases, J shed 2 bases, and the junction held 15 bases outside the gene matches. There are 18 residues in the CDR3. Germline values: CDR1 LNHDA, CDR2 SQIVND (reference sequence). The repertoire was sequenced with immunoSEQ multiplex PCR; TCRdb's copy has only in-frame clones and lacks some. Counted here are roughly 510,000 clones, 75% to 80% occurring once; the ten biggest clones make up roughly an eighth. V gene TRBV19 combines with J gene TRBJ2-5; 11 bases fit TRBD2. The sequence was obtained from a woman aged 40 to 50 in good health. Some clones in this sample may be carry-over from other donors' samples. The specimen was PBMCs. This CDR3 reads CASKGLEAGTSGQETQYF. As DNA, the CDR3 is TGTGCCAGTAAGGGGTTGGAAGCCGGGACTAGCGGACAAGAGACCCAGTACTTC.